This T cell receptor (beta chain) emerged from a study of cytotoxic CD8 clonotypes in ibrutinib-treated CLL. Whole-study context: Partial responses numbered some 24 and complete responses 2; after a median about 68 months, roughly 15 stayed remitted and 12 progressed.

Generated by immunoSEQ multiplex PCR, the TCRdb table keeps only in-frame clones and is missing some. The sample lists 52,000 or so clones; approximately 50% were seen once. The germline V and J ends were trimmed by 6 bases and 4 bases, with 12 bases remaining between them. The CDR3 contains 13 residues. The clonotype was recovered from a human donor with chronic lymphocytic leukemia. This chain joins TRBV6-7 and TRBJ2-5; D uncertain. TRBV6-7 carries the ORF label, with uncertain function. The specimen was PBMCs, collected at disease progression, from a patient treated with ibrutinib. The CDR3 nucleotides read TGTGCCAGCAGCCCCGGACGGAGAGAGACCCAGTACTTC. Its protein is CASSPGRRETQYF.